What follows is one T cell receptor beta chain and its context. The target antigen is unknown. At the DNA level, this CDR3 is encoded by other sequences in the same sample as well. The sample originates from a study of beta chain features in type 1 diabetes. Overall study context: When patients were set against healthy donors, age, gender and cell yields were similar.

Germline CDR1 and CDR2: SGHRS and YFSETQ. Trimming pared 0 bases from V and 4 bases from J, leaving 7 bases between. The CDR3 extends over 13 amino acids. Reverse transcription of all isolated RNA meant that expressed TCRB transcripts were sequenced. Read counts averaged around 3.6 million for samples of naive, central memory and regulatory T cells. Clones were read by immunoSEQ multiplex PCR, and TCRdb kept only the in-frame ones, dropping some. Counted here are over 650,000 clones, more than 12% occurring once; the ten biggest clones make up 0.035% to 0.045%. Findings of the study overall: Shortening that was moderate but significant affected the TCRB CDR3s of Type 1 diabetes patients in all four CD4+ subsets. Compared to healthy donors, patients appeared to have naive, central memory and Treg TCRB repertoires that were more alike.

This sequence originates from a man aged 18 to 30 with type 1 diabetes. The V gene is TRBV5-1, the J gene TRBJ2-5; D is unresolved. Sequencing was performed on naive CD4+ T cells from blood. The CDR3 sequence: CASSLAPGETQYF. The CDR3 DNA follows: TGCGCCAGCAGCTTGGCGCCAGGAGAGACCCAGTACTTC.